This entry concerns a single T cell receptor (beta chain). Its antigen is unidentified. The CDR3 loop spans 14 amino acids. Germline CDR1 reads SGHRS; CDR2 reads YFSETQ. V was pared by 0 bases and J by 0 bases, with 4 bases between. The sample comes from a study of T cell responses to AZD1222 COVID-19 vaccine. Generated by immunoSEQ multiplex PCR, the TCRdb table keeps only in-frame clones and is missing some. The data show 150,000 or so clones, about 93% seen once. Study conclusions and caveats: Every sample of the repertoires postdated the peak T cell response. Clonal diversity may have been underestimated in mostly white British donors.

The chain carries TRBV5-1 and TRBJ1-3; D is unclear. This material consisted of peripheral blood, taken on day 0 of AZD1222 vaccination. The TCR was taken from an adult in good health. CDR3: CASSLGVSGNTIYF. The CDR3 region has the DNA TGCGCCAGCAGCTTGGGGGTCTCTGGAAACACCATATATTTT.